A selection of T cell receptor beta chains follows, all from one sample in a study of T cell responses to AZD1222 COVID-19 vaccine. The assay was immunoSEQ multiplex PCR, and TCRdb's table has in-frame clones only and misses some. The sample consists of over 70,000 clones, roughly nine tenths of them appearing once. This specimen was peripheral blood, taken 28 days after the second AZD1222 dose. All receptors come from an adult who received the AZD1222 COVID-19 vaccine. Both conserved end residues are part of each CDR3. D genes are given only for firm matches. Clone size, where shown, is once, few, many, or a class for clones that have expanded.

D	V	J	size	DNA	CDR3
TRBD1	TRBV5-4	TRBJ2-1	once	TGTGCCAGCAGCTTTGGTCAGGGGGCGAAAAATGAGCAGTTCTTC	CASSFGQGAKNEQFF
TRBD2	TRBV29-1	TRBJ2-5	once	TGCAGCGTTGAAGGTACTAGCGACGGAGAGACCCAGTACTTC	CSVEGTSDGETQYF
TRBD2	TRBV6-2/TRBV6-3	TRBJ2-2	NA	TGTGCCAGCAGTTACTTCGGGACTAGCGGGGGGACCGGGGAGCTGTTTTTT	CASSYFGTSGGTGELFF
NA	TRBV15	TRBJ2-5	NA	TGTGCCACCAGCAGAGACCCCCTCGCCATGGCCCAGTACTTC	CATSRDPLAMAQYF
TRBD1	TRBV6-4	TRBJ2-7	NA	TGTGCCAGCAGAGAGAAGCTCGGGACAGGGTACGAGCAGTACTTC	CASREKLGTGYEQYF
NA	TRBV3-1/TRBV3-2	TRBJ1-6	NA	TGTGCCAGCAGCCAAGGAATAGGGTGGGGCTCCTATAATTCACCCCTCCACTTT	CASSQGIGWGSYNSPLHF
NA	TRBV6-5	TRBJ1-4	once	TGTGCCAGCAGACCAGGACAGGAAAAACTGTTTTTT	CASRPGQEKLFF
NA	TRBV5-4	TRBJ1-4	NA	TGTGCCAGCAGCGACCGAGAAAAACTGTTTTTT	CASSDREKLFF
NA	TRBV28	TRBJ2-7	NA	TGTGCCAGCAGTTTAGGGACTCAATACGAGCAGTACTTC	CASSLGTQYEQYF
NA	TRBV25-1	TRBJ2-2	NA	TGTGCCAGCAGTGAATATATTACAGGGAGGCGGACCGGGGAGCTGTTTTTT	CASSEYITGRRTGELFF
NA	TRBV28	TRBJ1-1	NA	TGTGCCAGCAGCCCCGTGACCGGGCAGGCAAACACTGAAGCTTTCTTT	CASSPVTGQANTEAFF
TRBD1	TRBV27	TRBJ2-7	NA	TGTGCCAGCAGCCTAGGACAGGGGGCTTACGAGCAGTACTTC	CASSLGQGAYEQYF
TRBD1	TRBV6-2/TRBV6-3	TRBJ1-5	NA	TGTGCCAGCAGCGAACAGGGGTCCAATCAGCCCCAGCATTTT	CASSEQGSNQPQHF
NA	TRBV7-3	TRBJ1-1	NA	TGTGCCAGCAGCTTAAAGTCTGGGCTGCGGGAAGCTTTCTTT	CASSLKSGLREAFF